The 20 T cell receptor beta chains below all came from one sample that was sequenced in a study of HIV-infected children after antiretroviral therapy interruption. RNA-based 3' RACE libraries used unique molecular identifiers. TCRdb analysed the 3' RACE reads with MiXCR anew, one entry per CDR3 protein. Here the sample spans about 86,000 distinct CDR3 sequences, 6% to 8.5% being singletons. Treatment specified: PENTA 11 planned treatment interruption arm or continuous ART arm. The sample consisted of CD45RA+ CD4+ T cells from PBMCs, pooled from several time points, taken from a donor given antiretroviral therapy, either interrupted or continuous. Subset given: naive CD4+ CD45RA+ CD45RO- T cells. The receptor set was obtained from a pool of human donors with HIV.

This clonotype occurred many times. In DNA, the CDR3 is TGTGCCAGCAGCTCCGAACCTAGCACAGATACGCAGTATTTT. It is translated as CASSSEPSTDTQYF. The gene calls are TRBV7-1 and TRBJ2-3; D remains ambiguous. TRBV7-1 carries the ORF label, with uncertain function. Between the trimmed V and J ends, which lost 3 bases and 0 bases, there was a span of 7 bases. CDR3 size: 14 residues.

The CDR3 is CSVGTAYEQYF. CDR3 DNA sequence: TGCAGCGTAGGGACTGCCTACGAGCAGTACTTC. This rearrangement joins TRBV29-1 to TRBJ2-7; weak D call: TRBD2 (6 bases). Deletions cut 6 bases from V and 2 bases from J, with 8 bases between. Germline V CDR1 and CDR2: SQVTM, ANQGSEA. The CDR3 loop spans 11 amino acids.

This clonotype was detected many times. The CDR3 protein is CASSKANSDRGHGYTF. The CDR3 nucleotides are TGTGCCAGCAGCAAAGCCAACTCCGACAGGGGGCATGGCTACACCTTC. This chain joins TRBV21-1 and TRBJ1-2; the D call of TRBD1 is as the table states it, not checked on the DNA. TRBV21-1 is assigned pseudogene status. CDR3 size: 16 residues.

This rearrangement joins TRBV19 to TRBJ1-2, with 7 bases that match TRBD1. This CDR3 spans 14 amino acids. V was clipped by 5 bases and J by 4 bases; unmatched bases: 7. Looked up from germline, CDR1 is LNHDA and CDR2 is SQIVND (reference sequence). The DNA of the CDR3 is TGTGCCAGTAGTCAAGGGACAGATGTCTATGGCTACACCTTC. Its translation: CASSQGTDVYGYTF.

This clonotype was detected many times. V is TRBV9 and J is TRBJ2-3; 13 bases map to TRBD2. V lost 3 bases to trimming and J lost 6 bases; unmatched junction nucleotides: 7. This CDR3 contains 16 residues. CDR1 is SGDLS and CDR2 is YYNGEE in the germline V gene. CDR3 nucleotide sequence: TGTGCCAGCAGCGGAGGATCACTAGCGGGAGGGGATACGCAGTATTTT. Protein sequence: CASSGGSLAGGDTQYF.

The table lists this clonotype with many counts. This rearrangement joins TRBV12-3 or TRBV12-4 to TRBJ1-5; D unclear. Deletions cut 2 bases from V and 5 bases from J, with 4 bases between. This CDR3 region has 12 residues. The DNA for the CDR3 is TGTGCCAGCAGTTTATTGGATCAGCCCCAGCATTTT. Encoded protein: CASSLLDQPQHF.

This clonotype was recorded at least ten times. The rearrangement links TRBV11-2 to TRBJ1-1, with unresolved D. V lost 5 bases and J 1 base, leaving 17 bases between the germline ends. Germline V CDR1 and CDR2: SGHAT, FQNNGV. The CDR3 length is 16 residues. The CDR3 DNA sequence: TGTGCCAGCAGCCCTCCCGGGTCGAGGGCGAACACTGAAGCTTTCTTT. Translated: CASSPPGSRANTEAFF.

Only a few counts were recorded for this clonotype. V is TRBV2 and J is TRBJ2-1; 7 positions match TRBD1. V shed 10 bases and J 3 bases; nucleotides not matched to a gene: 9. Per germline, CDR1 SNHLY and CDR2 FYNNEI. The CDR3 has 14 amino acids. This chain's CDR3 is CANTGTANYNEQFF. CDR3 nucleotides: TGTGCCAACACCGGGACAGCTAACTACAATGAGCAGTTCTTC.

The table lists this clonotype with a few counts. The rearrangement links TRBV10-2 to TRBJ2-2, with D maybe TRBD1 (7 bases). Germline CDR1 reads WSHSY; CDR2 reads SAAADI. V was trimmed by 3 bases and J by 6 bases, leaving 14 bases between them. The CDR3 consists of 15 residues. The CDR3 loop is CASSEGQGGAGELFF. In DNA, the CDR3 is TGCGCCAGCAGTGAAGGCCAGGGGGGCGCCGGGGAGCTGTTTTTT.

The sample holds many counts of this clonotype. In DNA, the CDR3 is TGCAGTGCTAGAGATGTGCAGGGGGACTATAATTCACCCCTCCACTTT. It codes for CSARDVQGDYNSPLHF. The V and J genes are TRBV20-1 and TRBJ1-6, with TRBD1 identical over 7 bases. The CDR3 spans 16 residues. Losses at the gene ends were 0 bases for V and 3 bases for J; bases not matched to a gene: 5. CDR1 and CDR2 (germline): DFQATT, SNEGSKA (reference sequence).

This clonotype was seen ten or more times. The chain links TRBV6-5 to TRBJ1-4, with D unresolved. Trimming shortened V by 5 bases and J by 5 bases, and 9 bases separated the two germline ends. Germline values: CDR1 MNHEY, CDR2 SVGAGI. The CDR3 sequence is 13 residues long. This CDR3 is CASSPRENEKLFF. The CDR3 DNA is TGTGCCAGCAGTCCTCGGGAGAATGAAAAACTGTTTTTT.

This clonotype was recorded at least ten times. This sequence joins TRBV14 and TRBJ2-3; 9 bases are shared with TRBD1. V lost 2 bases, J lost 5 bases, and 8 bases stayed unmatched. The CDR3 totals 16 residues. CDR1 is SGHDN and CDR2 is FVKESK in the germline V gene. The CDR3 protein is CASSQLLGQGEDTQYF. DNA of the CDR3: TGTGCCAGCAGCCAATTGCTGGGACAGGGCGAAGATACGCAGTATTTT.

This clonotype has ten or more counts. The CDR3, as DNA: TGTGCCAGCACCCCTAGTATCAATGAGCAGTTCTTC. Translation gives CASTPSINEQFF. The chain combines TRBV12-3 or TRBV12-4 with TRBJ2-1; D is uncertain. Deletions cut 7 bases from V and 6 bases from J, with 10 bases between. This CDR3 has 12 amino acids.

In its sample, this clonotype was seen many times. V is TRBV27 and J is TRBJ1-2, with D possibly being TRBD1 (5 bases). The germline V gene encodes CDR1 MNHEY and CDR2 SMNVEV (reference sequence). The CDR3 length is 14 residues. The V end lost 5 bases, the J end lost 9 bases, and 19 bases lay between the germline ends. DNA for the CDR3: TGTGCCAGCAGTGCGCCAGGGATTCGGAGTAGCTACACCTTC. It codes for CASSAPGIRSSYTF.

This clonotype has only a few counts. This CDR3 is CSAGQGDNSPLHF. CDR3 nucleotide sequence: TGCAGCGCTGGACAGGGGGATAATTCACCCCTCCACTTT. The V gene is TRBV29-1, the J gene TRBJ1-6, with 10 bases that match TRBD1. Germline CDR1 SQVTM, CDR2 ANQGSEA. This CDR3 is built from 13 residues. V shed 7 bases, J shed 5 bases, and the junction held 2 bases outside the gene matches.

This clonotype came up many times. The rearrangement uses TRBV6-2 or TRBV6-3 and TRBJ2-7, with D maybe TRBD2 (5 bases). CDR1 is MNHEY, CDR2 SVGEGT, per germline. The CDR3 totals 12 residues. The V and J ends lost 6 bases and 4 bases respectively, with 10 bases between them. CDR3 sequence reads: CASSLTRYEQYF. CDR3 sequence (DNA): TGTGCCAGCAGCCTTACTAGATACGAGCAGTACTTC.

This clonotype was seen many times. In DNA, the CDR3 is TGCGCCAGCAGCTTGGCTTCACCCAATGAGCAGTTCTTC. This gives the protein CASSLASPNEQFF. The V gene is TRBV5-1, the J gene TRBJ2-1, with D unresolved. Trimming stripped 0 bases from V and 6 bases from J, with 7 bases between. Looked up from germline, CDR1 is SGHRS and CDR2 is YFSETQ. This CDR3 spans 13 amino acids. The whole variable domain, remainder taken from reference TRBV5-1 and TRBJ2-1, is KAGVTQTPRYLIKTRGQQVTLSCSPISGHRSVSWYQQTPGQGLQFLFEYFSETQRNKGNFPGRFSGRQFSNSRSEMNVSTLELGDSALYLCASSLASPNEQFFGPGTRLTVL.

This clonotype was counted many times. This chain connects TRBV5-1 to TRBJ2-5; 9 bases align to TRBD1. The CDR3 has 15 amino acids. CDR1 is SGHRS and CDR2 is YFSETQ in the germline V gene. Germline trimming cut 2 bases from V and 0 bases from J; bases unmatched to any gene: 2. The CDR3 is CASSFGTGYQETQYF. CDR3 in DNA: TGCGCCAGCAGCTTCGGGACAGGGTACCAAGAGACCCAGTACTTC.

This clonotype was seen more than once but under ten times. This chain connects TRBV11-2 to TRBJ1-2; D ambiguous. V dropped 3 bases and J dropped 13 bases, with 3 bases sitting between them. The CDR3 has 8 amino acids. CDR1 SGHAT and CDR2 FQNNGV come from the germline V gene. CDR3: CASSFVTF. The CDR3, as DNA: TGTGCCAGCAGCTTCGTCACCTTC.

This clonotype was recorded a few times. Here the CDR3 DNA reads TGTGCCAGCAGCACCCGGACAGGCTCTGGAAACACCATATATTTT. Encoded protein: CASSTRTGSGNTIYF. The chain uses TRBV21-1 and TRBJ1-3; the D call in the table, TRBD1, was not verified against the DNA. TRBV21-1 is a listed pseudogene. The CDR3 spans 15 residues.